The present entry profiles one T cell receptor beta chain with its context. Between the trimmed V and J ends, which lost 8 bases and 7 bases, there was a span of 9 bases. CDR3 length: 12 residues. This entry is derived from a study of T cell responses to AZD1222 COVID-19 vaccine. TCRdb's copy holds only in-frame clones and misses some; the assay was immunoSEQ multiplex PCR. The sample consists of approximately 100,000 clones, about 90% of them appearing once. The sequence derives from an adult in good health. The genes are TRBV12-3 or TRBV12-4 and TRBJ1-6; D not certain. The sample was peripheral blood, taken on day 0 of AZD1222 vaccination. The CDR3 DNA follows: TGTGCCAGCCAAGTAGGAAATTCACCCCTCCACTTT. It encodes CASQVGNSPLHF.